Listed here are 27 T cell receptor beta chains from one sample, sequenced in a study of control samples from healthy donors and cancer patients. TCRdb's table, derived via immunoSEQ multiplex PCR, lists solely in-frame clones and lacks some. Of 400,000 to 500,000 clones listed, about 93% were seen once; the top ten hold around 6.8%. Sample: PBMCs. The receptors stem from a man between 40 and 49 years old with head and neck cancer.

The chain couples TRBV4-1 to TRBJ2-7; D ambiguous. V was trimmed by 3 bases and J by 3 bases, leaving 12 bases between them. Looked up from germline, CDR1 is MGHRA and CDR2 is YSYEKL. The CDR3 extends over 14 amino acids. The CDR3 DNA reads TGCGCCAGCAGCCAGGGTTGGGCCGGCTACGAGCAGTACTTC. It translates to CASSQGWAGYEQYF.

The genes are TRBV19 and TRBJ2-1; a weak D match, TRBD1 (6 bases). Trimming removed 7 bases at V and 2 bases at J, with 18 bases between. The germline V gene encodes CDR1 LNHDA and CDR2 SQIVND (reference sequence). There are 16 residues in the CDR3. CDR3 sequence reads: CASKGRASGAYNEQFF. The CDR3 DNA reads TGTGCCAGTAAAGGAAGGGCGTCAGGGGCCTACAATGAGCAGTTCTTC.

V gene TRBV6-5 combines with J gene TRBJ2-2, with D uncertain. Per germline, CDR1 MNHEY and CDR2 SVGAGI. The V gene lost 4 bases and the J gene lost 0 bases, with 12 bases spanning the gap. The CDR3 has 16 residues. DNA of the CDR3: TGTGCCAGCAGTTTGGTCAGGATCGCGAACACCGGGGAGCTGTTTTTT. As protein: CASSLVRIANTGELFF.

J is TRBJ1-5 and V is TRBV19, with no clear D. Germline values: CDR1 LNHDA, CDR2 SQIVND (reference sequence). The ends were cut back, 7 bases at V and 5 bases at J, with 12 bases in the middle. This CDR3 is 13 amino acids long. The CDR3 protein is CASNPQRDQPQHF. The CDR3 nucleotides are TGTGCCAGTAACCCCCAGAGGGATCAGCCCCAGCATTTT.

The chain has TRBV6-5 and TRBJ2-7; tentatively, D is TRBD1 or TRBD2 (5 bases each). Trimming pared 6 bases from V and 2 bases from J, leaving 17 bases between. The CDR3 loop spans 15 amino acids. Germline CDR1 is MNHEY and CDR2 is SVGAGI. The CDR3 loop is CASSRHWDGTYEQYF. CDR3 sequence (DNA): TGTGCCAGCAGCCGACATTGGGACGGCACCTACGAGCAGTACTTC.

The CDR3 region has the DNA TGTGCCAGCATTGGAGGTCCGGCGAACACCGGGGAGCTGTTTTTT. It yields the protein CASIGGPANTGELFF. The chain joins TRBV25-1 to TRBJ2-2, with a tentative D call TRBD2 (5 bases). This CDR3 spans 15 amino acids. Germline V gene sequence: CDR1 MGHDK, CDR2 SYGVNS. V lost 7 bases and J 0 bases, leaving 12 bases between the germline ends.

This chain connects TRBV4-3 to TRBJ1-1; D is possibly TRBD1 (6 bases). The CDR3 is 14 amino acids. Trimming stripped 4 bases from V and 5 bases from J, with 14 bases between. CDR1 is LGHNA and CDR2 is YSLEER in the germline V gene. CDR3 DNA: TGCGCCAGCAGCCCCACCGGGAGGGGGACTGAAGCTTTCTTT. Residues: CASSPTGRGTEAFF.

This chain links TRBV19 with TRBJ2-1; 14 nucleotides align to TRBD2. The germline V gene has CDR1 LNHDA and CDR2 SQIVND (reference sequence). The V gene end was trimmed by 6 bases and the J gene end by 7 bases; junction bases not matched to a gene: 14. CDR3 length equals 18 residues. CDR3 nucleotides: TGTGCCAGTAGCCTCCTACCGGGACTAGCGGGAGTGGGAAATGAGCAGTTCTTC. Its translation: CASSLLPGLAGVGNEQFF.

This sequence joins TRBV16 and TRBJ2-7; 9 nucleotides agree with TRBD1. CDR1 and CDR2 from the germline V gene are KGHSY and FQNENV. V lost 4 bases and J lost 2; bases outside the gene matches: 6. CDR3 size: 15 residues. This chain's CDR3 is CASSPPGTGTYEQYF. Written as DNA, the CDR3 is TGTGCCAGCAGCCCTCCCGGGACAGGGACCTACGAGCAGTACTTC.

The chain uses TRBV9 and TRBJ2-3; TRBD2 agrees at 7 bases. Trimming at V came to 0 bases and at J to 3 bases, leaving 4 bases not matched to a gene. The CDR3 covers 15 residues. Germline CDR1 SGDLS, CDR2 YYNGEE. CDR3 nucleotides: TGTGCCAGCAGCGTAGAGGATAGCGGGACAGATACGCAGTATTTT. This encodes CASSVEDSGTDTQYF.

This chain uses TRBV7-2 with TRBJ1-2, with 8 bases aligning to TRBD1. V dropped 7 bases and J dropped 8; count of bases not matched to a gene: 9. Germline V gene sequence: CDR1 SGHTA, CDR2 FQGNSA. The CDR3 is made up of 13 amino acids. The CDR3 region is CASTFGQGGGYTF. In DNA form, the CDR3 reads TGTGCCAGCACCTTTGGACAGGGCGGCGGCTACACCTTC.

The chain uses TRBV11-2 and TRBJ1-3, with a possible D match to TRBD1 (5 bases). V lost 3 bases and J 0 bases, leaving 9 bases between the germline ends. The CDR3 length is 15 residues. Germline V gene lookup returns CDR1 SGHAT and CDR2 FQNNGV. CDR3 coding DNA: TGTGCCAGCAGCTTTCGGGGCCTCTCTGGAAACACCATATATTTT. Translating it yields CASSFRGLSGNTIYF.

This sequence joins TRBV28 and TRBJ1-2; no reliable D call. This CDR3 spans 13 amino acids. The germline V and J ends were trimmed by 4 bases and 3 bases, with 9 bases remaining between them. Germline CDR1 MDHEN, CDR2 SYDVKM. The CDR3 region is CASSSTRYYGYTF. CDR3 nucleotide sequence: TGTGCCAGCAGTTCGACCAGGTACTATGGCTACACCTTC.

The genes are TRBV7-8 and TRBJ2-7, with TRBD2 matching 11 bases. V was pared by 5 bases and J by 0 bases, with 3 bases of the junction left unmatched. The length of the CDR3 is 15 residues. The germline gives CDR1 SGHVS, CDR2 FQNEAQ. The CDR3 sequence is CASSRTSGSSYEQYF. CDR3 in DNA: TGTGCCAGCAGCAGAACTAGCGGGAGCTCCTACGAGCAGTACTTC.

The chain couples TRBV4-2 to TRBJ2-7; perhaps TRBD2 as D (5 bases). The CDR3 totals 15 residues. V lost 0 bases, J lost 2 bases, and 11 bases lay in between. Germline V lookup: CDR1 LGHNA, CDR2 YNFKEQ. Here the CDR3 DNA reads TGTGCCAGCAGCCAAGAAGGACGGGGAGCCTACGAGCAGTACTTC. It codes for CASSQEGRGAYEQYF.

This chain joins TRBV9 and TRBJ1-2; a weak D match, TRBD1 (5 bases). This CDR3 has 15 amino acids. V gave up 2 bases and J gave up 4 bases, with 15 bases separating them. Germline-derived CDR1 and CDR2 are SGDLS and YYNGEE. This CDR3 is CASSVTEGTVYGYTF. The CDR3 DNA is TGTGCCAGCAGCGTGACAGAAGGAACCGTCTATGGCTACACCTTC. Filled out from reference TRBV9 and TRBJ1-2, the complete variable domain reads DSGVTQTPKHLITATGQRVTLRCSPRSGDLSVYWYQQSLDQGLQFLIQYYNGEERAKGNILERFSAQQFPDLHSELNLSSLELGDSALYFCASSVTEGTVYGYTFGSGTRLTVV.

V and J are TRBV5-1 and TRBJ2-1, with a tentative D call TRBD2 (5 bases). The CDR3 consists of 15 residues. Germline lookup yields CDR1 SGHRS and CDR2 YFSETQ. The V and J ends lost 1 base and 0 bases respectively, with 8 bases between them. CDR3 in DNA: TGCGCCAGCAGCTTGAGCGGCAACTCCTACAATGAGCAGTTCTTC. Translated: CASSLSGNSYNEQFF.

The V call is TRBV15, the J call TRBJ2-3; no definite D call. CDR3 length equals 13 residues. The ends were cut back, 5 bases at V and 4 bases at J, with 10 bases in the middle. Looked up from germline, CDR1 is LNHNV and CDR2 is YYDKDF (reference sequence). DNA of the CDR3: TGTGCCACCAGCTTAGAGCCCCCAGATACGCAGTATTTT. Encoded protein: CATSLEPPDTQYF.

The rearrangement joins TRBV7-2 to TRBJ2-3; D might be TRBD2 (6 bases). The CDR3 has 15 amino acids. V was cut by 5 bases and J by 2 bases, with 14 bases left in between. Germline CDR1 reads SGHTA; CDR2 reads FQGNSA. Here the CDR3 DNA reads TGTGCCAGCAGCCGCGGGATTATCAACACAGATACGCAGTATTTT. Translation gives CASSRGIINTDTQYF.

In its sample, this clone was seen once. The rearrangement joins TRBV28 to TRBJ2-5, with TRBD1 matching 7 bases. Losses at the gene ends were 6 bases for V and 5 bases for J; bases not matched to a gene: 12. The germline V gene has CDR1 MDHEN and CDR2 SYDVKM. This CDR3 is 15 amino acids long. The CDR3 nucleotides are TGTGCCAGCAGCCTGGGCCCAGGGGGAATGGAGACCCAGTACTTC. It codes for CASSLGPGGMETQYF.

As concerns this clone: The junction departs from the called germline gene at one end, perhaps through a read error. CDR3: CASSQEKWKDEAFF. In DNA, the CDR3 is TGTGCCAGCAGTCAAGAGAAATGGAAAGATGAAGCTTTCTTT. The chain has TRBV14 and TRBJ1-1; D is unclear. The CDR3 has 14 residues. Germline V gene data show CDR1 as SGHDN and CDR2 as FVKESK.

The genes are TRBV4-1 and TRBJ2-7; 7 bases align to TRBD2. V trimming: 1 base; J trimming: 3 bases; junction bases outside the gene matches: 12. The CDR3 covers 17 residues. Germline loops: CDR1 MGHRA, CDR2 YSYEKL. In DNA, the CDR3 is TGCGCCAGCAGCCAAGTTTGGGCCGGGACTAAACACTACGAGCAGTACTTC. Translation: CASSQVWAGTKHYEQYF.

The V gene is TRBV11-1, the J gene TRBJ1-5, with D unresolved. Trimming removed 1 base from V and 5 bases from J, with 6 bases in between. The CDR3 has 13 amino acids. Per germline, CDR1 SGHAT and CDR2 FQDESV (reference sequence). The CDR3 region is CASSLESDQPQHF. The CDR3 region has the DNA TGTGCCAGCAGCTTAGAATCGGATCAGCCCCAGCATTTT.

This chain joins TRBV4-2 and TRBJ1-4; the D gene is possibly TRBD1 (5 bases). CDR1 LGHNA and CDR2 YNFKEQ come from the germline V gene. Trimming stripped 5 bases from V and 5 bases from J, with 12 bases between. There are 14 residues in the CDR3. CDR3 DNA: TGTGCCAGCAGCACACAGGACCAAAATGAAAAACTGTTTTTT. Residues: CASSTQDQNEKLFF.

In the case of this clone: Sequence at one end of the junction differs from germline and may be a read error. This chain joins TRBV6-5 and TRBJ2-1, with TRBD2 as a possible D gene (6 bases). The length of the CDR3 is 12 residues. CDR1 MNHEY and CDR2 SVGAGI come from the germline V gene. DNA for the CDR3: TGTGCCAGCAGCTACTCCGGGGGATGGCAGTTCTTC. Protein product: CASSYSGGWQFF.

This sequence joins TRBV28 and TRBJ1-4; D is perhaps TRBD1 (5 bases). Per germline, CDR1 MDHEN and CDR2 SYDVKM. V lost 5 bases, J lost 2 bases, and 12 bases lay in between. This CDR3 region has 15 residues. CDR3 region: CASSLQGPTNEKLFF. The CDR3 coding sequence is TGTGCCAGCAGTCTCCAGGGCCCCACTAATGAAAAACTGTTTTTT. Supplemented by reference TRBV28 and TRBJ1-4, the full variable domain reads DVKVTQSSRYLVKRTGEKVFLECVQDMDHENMFWYRQDPGLGLRLIYFSYDVKMKEKGDIPEGYSVSREKKERFSLILESASTNQTSMYLCASSLQGPTNEKLFFGSGTQLSVL.

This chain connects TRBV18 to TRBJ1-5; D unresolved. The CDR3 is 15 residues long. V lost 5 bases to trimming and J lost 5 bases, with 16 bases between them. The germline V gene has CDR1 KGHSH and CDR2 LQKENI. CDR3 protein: CASSLSAPNDQPQHF. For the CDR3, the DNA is TGTGCCAGCTCATTAAGTGCCCCAAACGATCAGCCCCAGCATTTT. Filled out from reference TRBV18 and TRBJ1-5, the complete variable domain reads NAGVMQNPRHLVRRRGQEARLRCSPMKGHSHVYWYRQLPEEGLKFMVYLQKENIIDESGMPKERFSAEFPKEGPSILRIQQVVRGDSAAYFCASSLSAPNDQPQHFGDGTRLSIL.